This T cell receptor beta chain stems from a study of esophageal squamous cell carcinoma under preoperative chemotherapy. Study in general: Samples included peripheral blood T cells as well as tumor-infiltrating lymphocytes.

One entry per CDR3 protein results from TCRdb running MiXCR on the PCR reads. The sample shows approximately 30,000 distinct CDR3 sequences, roughly 50% of them seen only once. At least ten counts were recorded for this clonotype. Its specificity is unknown. Time point in this sample: before preoperative PTX-NDP chemotherapy. Patients received paclitaxel-nedaplatin as preoperative chemotherapy before surgery. The CDR3 has 14 amino acids. V was cut by 5 bases and J by 5 bases, with 13 bases left in between. Germline values: CDR1 SEHNR, CDR2 FQNEAQ (reference sequence). Overall study results and limits: Clonal contraction, more than amplification, hit abundant clones after paclitaxel-nedaplatin. Peripheral T cells migrating into the tumor appeared to partly supply post-treatment tumor-infiltrating lymphocytes.

The sequence came from a human donor with esophageal squamous cell carcinoma. The donor label of this sample is uncertain. The sample was gathered from a patient given preoperative chemotherapy. V and J are TRBV7-9 and TRBJ2-1, with TRBD1 as a possible D gene (5 bases). CDR3 coding DNA: TGTGCCAGCAGCACCTTAGTAGGGGACAATGAGCAGTTCTTC. It encodes CASSTLVGDNEQFF. The entire variable domain, with the rest obtained from reference TRBV7-9 and TRBJ2-1, is as follows: DTGVSQNPRHKITKRGQNVTFRCDPISEHNRLYWYRQTLGQGPEFLTYFQNEAQLEKSRLLSDRFSAERPKGSFSTLEIQRTEQGDSAMYLCASSTLVGDNEQFFGPGTRLTVL.